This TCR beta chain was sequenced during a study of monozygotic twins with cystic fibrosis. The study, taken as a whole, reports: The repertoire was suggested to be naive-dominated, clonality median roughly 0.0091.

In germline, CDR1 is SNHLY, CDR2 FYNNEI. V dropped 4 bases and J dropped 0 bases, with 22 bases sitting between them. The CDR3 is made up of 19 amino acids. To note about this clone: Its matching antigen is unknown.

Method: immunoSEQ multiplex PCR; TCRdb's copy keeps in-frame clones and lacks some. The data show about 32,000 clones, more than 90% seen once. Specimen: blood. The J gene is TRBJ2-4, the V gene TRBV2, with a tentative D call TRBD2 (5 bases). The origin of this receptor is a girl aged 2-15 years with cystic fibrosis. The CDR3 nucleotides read TGTGCCAGCAGTGGAGGGCAGTTTCCGTCGGTCCTAGCCAAAAACATTCAGTACTTC. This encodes CASSGGQFPSVLAKNIQYF.